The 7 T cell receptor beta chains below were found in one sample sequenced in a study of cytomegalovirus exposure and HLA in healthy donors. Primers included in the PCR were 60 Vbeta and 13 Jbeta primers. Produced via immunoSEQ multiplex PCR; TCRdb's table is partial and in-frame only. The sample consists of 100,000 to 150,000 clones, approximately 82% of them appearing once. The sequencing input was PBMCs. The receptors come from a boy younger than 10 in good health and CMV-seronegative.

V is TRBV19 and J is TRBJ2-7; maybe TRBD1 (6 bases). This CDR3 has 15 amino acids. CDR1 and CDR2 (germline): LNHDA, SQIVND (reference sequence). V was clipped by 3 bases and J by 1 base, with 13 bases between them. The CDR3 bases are TGTGCCAGTAGTATGGCCGGGACACCTTCCTACGAGCAGTACTTC. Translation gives CASSMAGTPSYEQYF.

The CDR3: CASSYPDRGESLAKNIQYF. The CDR3 DNA reads as TGTGCCAGCAGTTACCCGGACAGGGGGGAGAGCCTAGCCAAAAACATTCAGTACTTC. The rearrangement uses TRBV2 and TRBJ2-4; 10 bases match TRBD1. The junction had 13 bases not matched to a gene; V was cut back by 5 bases and J by 0 bases. This CDR3 region has 19 residues. CDR1 SNHLY and CDR2 FYNNEI come from the germline V gene.

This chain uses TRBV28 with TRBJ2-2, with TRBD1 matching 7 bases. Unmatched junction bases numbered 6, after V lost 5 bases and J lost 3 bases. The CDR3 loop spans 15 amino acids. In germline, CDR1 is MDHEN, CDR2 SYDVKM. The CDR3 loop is CASSTTGIHTGELFF. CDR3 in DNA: TGTGCCAGCAGTACGACAGGGATCCACACCGGGGAGCTGTTTTTT.

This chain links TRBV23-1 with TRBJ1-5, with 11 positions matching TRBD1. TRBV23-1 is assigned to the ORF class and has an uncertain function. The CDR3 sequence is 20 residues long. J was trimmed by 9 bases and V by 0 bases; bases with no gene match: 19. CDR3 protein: CASSQSRDRGEQGLVWPQHF. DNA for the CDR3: TGCGCCAGCAGTCAATCGAGGGACAGGGGGGAGCAGGGCCTAGTTTGGCCCCAGCATTTT.

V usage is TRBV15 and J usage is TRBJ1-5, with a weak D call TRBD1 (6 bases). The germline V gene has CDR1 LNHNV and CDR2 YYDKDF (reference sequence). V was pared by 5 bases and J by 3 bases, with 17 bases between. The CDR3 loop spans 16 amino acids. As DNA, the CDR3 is TGTGCCACCAGCTCTTCAGAAGGACAGCCCAATCAGCCCCAGCATTTT. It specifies CATSSSEGQPNQPQHF.

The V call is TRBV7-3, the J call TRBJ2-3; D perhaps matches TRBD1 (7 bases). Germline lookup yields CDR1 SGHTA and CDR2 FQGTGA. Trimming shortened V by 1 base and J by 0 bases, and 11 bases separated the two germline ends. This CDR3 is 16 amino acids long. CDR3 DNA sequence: TGTGCCAGCAGCTTAAACCCAGGGGGGAGCACAGATACGCAGTATTTT. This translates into CASSLNPGGSTDTQYF.

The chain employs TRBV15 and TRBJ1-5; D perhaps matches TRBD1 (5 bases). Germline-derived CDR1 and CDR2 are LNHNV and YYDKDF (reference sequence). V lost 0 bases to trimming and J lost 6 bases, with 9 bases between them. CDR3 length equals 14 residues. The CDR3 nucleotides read TGTGCCACCAGCAGAGATCAGGGAATTCAGCCCCAGCATTTT. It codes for CATSRDQGIQPQHF. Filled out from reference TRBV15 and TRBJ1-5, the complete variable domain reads DAMVIQNPRYQVTQFGKPVTLSCSQTLNHNVMYWYQQKSSQAPKLLFHYYDKDFNNEADTPDNFQSRRPNTSFCFLDIRSPGLGDTAMYLCATSRDQGIQPQHFGDGTRLSIL.